This is a list of T cell receptor beta chains from one sample in a study of cytomegalovirus exposure and HLA in healthy donors. Produced via immunoSEQ multiplex PCR; TCRdb's table is partial and in-frame only. The listing records some 150,000 clones. What was sequenced was PBMCs. These receptors came from a man aged 40-50 years in good health and CMV-seronegative. Each CDR3 is given with its conserved first and last residue. D genes are given only for firm matches.

v_gene	d_gene	j_gene	CDR3nt	CDR3aa
TRBV6-5	TRBD1	TRBJ1-2	TGTGCCAGCAGTTACAGGACAGGGAACTATGGCTACACCTTC	CASSYRTGNYGYTF
TRBV7-2	.	TRBJ2-1	TGTGCCAGCAGCCCGACAGCGCTTGAGCAGTTCTTC	CASSPTALEQFF
TRBV6-1	.	TRBJ2-3	TGTGCCAGCAGTGAACAGGAAGGGAGGATGGAGGATACGCAGTATTTT	CASSEQEGRMEDTQYF
TRBV7-2	TRBD1	TRBJ1-6	TGTGCCAGCAGCTCGACAGGGGGAGTTAATTCACCCCTCCACTTT	CASSSTGGVNSPLHF
TRBV5-4	TRBD2	TRBJ2-1	TGTGCCAGCAGCTCCCAGACTAGCGGGACCTACAATGAGCAGTTCTTC	CASSSQTSGTYNEQFF
TRBV6-5	TRBD1	TRBJ1-1	TGTGCCAGCAGTTACCCAGGGGGTGGCACTGAAGCTTTCTTT	CASSYPGGGTEAFF
TRBV4-3	.	TRBJ2-3	TGCGCCAGCAGCCAAGATGCCGGGGATACGCAGTATTTT	CASSQDAGDTQYF
TRBV5-1	TRBD2	TRBJ2-3	TGCGCCAGCAGCGCGGACCTGACCAGCGGGGGGGCAGATACGCAGTATTTT	CASSADLTSGGADTQYF
TRBV4-2	.	TRBJ1-2	TGTGCCAGCAGCCCCATCGGACAGATGGGGGACTATGGCTACACCTTC	CASSPIGQMGDYGYTF
TRBV6-5	.	TRBJ1-1	TGTGCCAGCAGTTACGACTCGGGATTCATGAACACTGAAGCTTTCTTT	CASSYDSGFMNTEAFF
TRBV4-1	TRBD1	TRBJ2-6	TGCGCCAGCAGCGGAATACAGGGGTTAGGGGTTCTCTCTGGGGCCAACGTCCTGACTTTC	CASSGIQGLGVLSGANVLTF
TRBV7-3	TRBD2	TRBJ2-5	TGTGCCAGCAGCACAGGACTAGCAGAGGTAGAGACCCAGTACTTC	CASSTGLAEVETQYF
TRBV6-6	TRBD1	TRBJ2-7	TGTGCCAGCAGTTACCTGACAGGGGGACGTTTTCTCGAGCAGTACTTC	CASSYLTGGRFLEQYF